This is a list of T cell receptor beta chains from one sample in a study of cytomegalovirus exposure and HLA in healthy donors. TCRdb's table, derived via immunoSEQ multiplex PCR, lists solely in-frame clones and lacks some. The data show 70,000 to 75,000 clones, with approximately 79% seen just once and over 10% held by the top ten. What was sequenced was PBMCs. These receptors all stem from a woman in her thirties or forties in good health and CMV-seropositive. Both conserved end residues are part of each CDR3. Fields, in order: J gene, D gene, clone size, V gene, CDR3 protein, CDR3 DNA. D genes are given only for firm matches. Clone size is stated in some rows and not others, as once, few, many or a class when expanded.

j_gene: TRBJ2-3; d_gene: .; abundance: few; v_gene: TRBV11-1; CDR3aa: CASRTKGDTDTQYF; CDR3nt: TGTGCCAGCAGGACTAAGGGGGACACAGATACGCAGTATTTT
j_gene: TRBJ2-7; d_gene: .; abundance: .; v_gene: TRBV7-3; CDR3aa: CASSPNGAHEQYF; CDR3nt: TGTGCCAGCAGCCCTAATGGGGCACACGAGCAGTACTTC
j_gene: TRBJ2-3; d_gene: .; abundance: medium-sized; v_gene: TRBV6-1; CDR3aa: CASGGGGGTDTQYF; CDR3nt: TGTGCCAGCGGCGGAGGGGGGGGCACAGATACGCAGTATTTT
j_gene: TRBJ1-1; d_gene: .; abundance: .; v_gene: TRBV19; CDR3aa: CASSSYRSIRVAFF; CDR3nt: TGTGCCAGTAGTTCCTACAGGTCGATCCGGGTAGCTTTCTTT
j_gene: TRBJ2-3; d_gene: .; abundance: .; v_gene: TRBV7-9; CDR3aa: CSSSLLTDTQYF; CDR3nt: TGTTCCAGCAGCTTACTCACAGATACGCAGTATTTT
j_gene: TRBJ2-7; d_gene: .; abundance: once; v_gene: TRBV11-3; CDR3aa: CASSLNTVGRHYEQYF; CDR3nt: TGTGCCAGCAGCTTAAACACGGTAGGGAGACACTACGAGCAGTACTTC
j_gene: TRBJ2-1; d_gene: .; abundance: .; v_gene: TRBV19; CDR3aa: CASSRDREQFF; CDR3nt: TGTGCCAGTAGTAGAGACAGAGAGCAGTTCTTC
j_gene: TRBJ2-1; d_gene: TRBD2; abundance: .; v_gene: TRBV15; CDR3aa: CATSRDGTRFGEQFF; CDR3nt: TGTGCCACCAGCAGAGATGGGACTAGATTCGGTGAGCAGTTCTTC
j_gene: TRBJ1-2; d_gene: TRBD1; abundance: few; v_gene: TRBV2; CDR3aa: CASGTGGLIGYTF; CDR3nt: TGTGCCAGCGGGACAGGGGGCTTGATCGGCTACACCTTC
j_gene: TRBJ2-4; d_gene: .; abundance: .; v_gene: TRBV30; CDR3aa: CAWSKHPVLAKNIQYF; CDR3nt: TGTGCCTGGAGTAAACATCCCGTTTTAGCCAAAAACATTCAGTACTTC
j_gene: TRBJ2-7; d_gene: .; abundance: .; v_gene: TRBV25-1; CDR3aa: CASIKQGSFYEQYF; CDR3nt: TGTGCCAGCATAAAGCAGGGGAGTTTCTACGAGCAGTACTTC
j_gene: TRBJ1-4; d_gene: TRBD1; abundance: .; v_gene: TRBV19; CDR3aa: CASSMRTGTGPNEKLFF; CDR3nt: TGTGCCAGTAGTATGCGAACCGGGACAGGGCCTAATGAAAAACTGTTTTTT
j_gene: TRBJ1-2; d_gene: TRBD1; abundance: .; v_gene: TRBV19; CDR3aa: CASKGPQGAAYGYTF; CDR3nt: TGTGCCAGTAAGGGCCCTCAGGGGGCGGCCTATGGCTACACCTTC
j_gene: TRBJ2-1; d_gene: .; abundance: .; v_gene: TRBV5-1; CDR3aa: CASALDRSLSGEQFF; CDR3nt: TGCGCCAGCGCATTAGACAGGAGTCTCTCCGGTGAGCAGTTCTTC
j_gene: TRBJ2-3; d_gene: .; abundance: .; v_gene: TRBV19; CDR3aa: CASSIPGRTDTQYF; CDR3nt: TGTGCCAGTAGTATCCCGGGGAGGACAGATACGCAGTATTTT
j_gene: TRBJ1-1; d_gene: TRBD1; abundance: .; v_gene: TRBV2; CDR3aa: CASSDPRGPGAFF; CDR3nt: TGTGCCAGCAGTGACCCCAGGGGGCCAGGAGCTTTCTTT